The TCR beta chain described here comes from a study of vaccination effects on CD4 cells after COVID-19. Whole-study context: All participants had two doses of either the BNT162b2 or mRNA-1273 vaccine. Convalescent patients (n = two) were sampled 16 days and one week prevaccination.

This clone was seen just once. The antigen is not known. Germline V gives CDR1 KGHDR, CDR2 SFDVKD. This CDR3 has 14 residues. Trimming stripped 4 bases from V and 6 bases from J, with 13 bases between. TCRdb keeps only in-frame clones here, not all; method: immunoSEQ multiplex PCR. Seen here are nearly 45,000 clones, roughly 80% observed once, and the top ten hold 25% to 30%. Findings of the study overall: New vaccine-induced clones were the main type among post-vaccine spike-reactive clones in convalescents. Late in the post-vaccination period, infection-induced and vaccine-induced clones underwent marked clonal contraction.

Prior to sequencing, the ViraFEST assay stimulated PBMC with viral peptide pools, which expanded the antigen-specific CD4+ T cells. Scientists isolated CD4+ T cells after a roughly ten-day culture period ended. A PCR test confirmed that the person had SARS-CoV-2 infection between March and December 2020. The chain links TRBV24-1 to TRBJ2-3, with D tentatively TRBD2 (6 bases). Sequencing was performed on CD4+ T cells from PBMCs cultured with a peptide pool, taken before COVID-19 vaccination. The sequence was obtained from a human donor who had a prior SARS-CoV-2 infection. CDR3 bases: TGTGCCACCAGTGACGGAGGGATAACGGATACGCAGTATTTT. Translating it yields CATSDGGITDTQYF.